This TCR beta chain was obtained from a study of OX40 agonist ivuxolimab in advanced cancers. The overall study: The treatment was a fully human IgG2 OX40 agonist, ivuxolimab. Study observations and caveats: Some patients without response likewise showed low normalized clonal expansion.

CDR3 length: 13 residues. In germline, CDR1 is ENHRY, CDR2 SYGVKD. Trimming removed 4 bases at V and 4 bases at J, with 10 bases between. Peripheral blood came from all dose cohorts at three timepoints. Comment on this clone: The target antigen is unknown.

Profiling relied on immunoSEQ multiplex PCR, and the TCRdb table lists in-frame clones only, not all of them. This repertoire shows some 70,000 clones, around 90% found once; its top ten account for 1.1%. The V call is TRBV10-3, the J call TRBJ2-5; a possible D gene is TRBD2 (6 bases). Material: CD4+ or CD8+ T cells sorted from blood, obtained in a trial of the OX40 agonist ivuxolimab. This receptor was identified in an adult with an advanced solid tumor such as melanoma, head and neck, liver or kidney cancer. The CDR3, as DNA: TGTGCCATCAGTGTAGGAGGGCTAGAGACCCAGTACTTC. Translating gives CAISVGGLETQYF.